A few counts support the clone carrying this TCR beta chain. Its antigen is unidentified. The source of the sample is a study of post-analysis software for immune sequencing data. Study as a whole: In terms of disease course, relapsing-remitting, secondary progressive and progressive-relapsing multiple sclerosis were included.

Per the germline V gene, CDR1 is MNHEY and CDR2 is SMNVEV (reference sequence). This CDR3 comprises 12 residues. V lost 6 bases, J lost 6 bases, and 8 bases lay in between. Whole-study findings and limits: Significantly decreased normalized Chao1 diversity was recorded for multiple sclerosis patients relative to controls. Strong co-clustering by F measure was seen for same-batch samples. TRBV5-6, TRBV5-1 and TRBV20-1 belonged to a set of five TRBV segments that were more frequent in patients than controls.

Sequencing libraries made from TCR beta cDNA carried unique molecular identifiers. Once about 0.95 to 10 million T cells were used, hundreds of thousands of cDNA molecules resulted. TCRdb independently ran MiXCR on the PCR reads; one entry per CDR3 protein. The table lists 650,000 to 900,000 distinct CDR3 sequences, around 46% of them singletons. The gene calls are TRBV27 and TRBJ2-2, with D possibly matching TRBD1 (6 bases). The TCR sequence derives from a girl aged 5-17 years with multiple sclerosis. The sample consisted of blood. The CDR3 region is CASSGQPGELFF. In DNA form, the CDR3 reads TGTGCCAGCAGCGGACAGCCCGGGGAGCTGTTTTTT.